The TCR beta chain described here comes from a study of CD8 T cells in Susac syndrome. About 0.5 to 1 ug RNA was reverse transcribed with random hexamers. The immunoSEQ assay covered 54 Vbeta and 13 Jbeta segments for CDR3. TCRdb re-analysed the immunoSEQ multiplex PCR reads in MiXCR, keeping a single row per CDR3 protein. The sample contains around 79,000 distinct CDR3 sequences, 85% to 95% of which appear only once. Those who served as multiple sclerosis controls were treatment-naive patients with stable or active relapsing-remitting disease. Both CD4+ and CD8+ T cells were negatively isolated, and TEMRA cells underwent FACS enrichment. The CDR3 length is 14 residues. Germline trimming cut 3 bases from V and 7 bases from J; bases unmatched to any gene: 5. Germline assignment: CDR1 SEHNR and CDR2 FQNEAQ (reference sequence).

The source of this sequence is a human donor with multiple sclerosis. The sample was CD8+ T cells from PBMCs. The rearrangement uses TRBV7-9 and TRBJ2-7; 11 nucleotides match TRBD1. In nucleotides, the CDR3 is TGTGCCAGCAGCTTTTCGGACAGGGGGCTTGAGCAGTACTTC. This translates into CASSFSDRGLEQYF.